These T cell receptor beta chains were read from a single sample in a study of vaccination and CD4 T cells after COVID-19. These TCRs are of unknown antigen specificity. TCRdb analysed the PCR reads with MiXCR anew, one entry per CDR3 protein. The sample shows around 16,000 distinct CDR3 sequences, 72% of them seen only once. Sequencing was done on a sample of CD4+ T cells from blood, cultured in vitro. The receptors shown here come from a human donor who had recovered from COVID-19. CDR3s include the opening cysteine and the closing phenylalanine or tryptophan. The D gene is left open where the match is weak. The size entry is marked missing in some rows and otherwise reads once, few, many or a size class.

j_call d_call v_call clone_size cdr3_aa cdr3_nt
TRBJ1-6 . TRBV11-3 . CASSSGANNSPLHF TGTGCCAGCAGCTCGGGAGCCAATAATTCACCCCTCCACTTT
TRBJ2-7 TRBD2 TRBV7-2 . CASSGGTTSYEQYF TGTGCCAGCAGCGGAGGGACTACTTCCTACGAGCAGTACTTC
TRBJ1-5 . TRBV20-1 . CSARRPSSNQPQHF TGCAGTGCCAGGAGGCCAAGTAGCAATCAGCCCCAGCATTTT
TRBJ1-2 . TRBV20-1 few CSAREGGREGGYTF TGCAGTGCTAGAGAAGGGGGTAGGGAGGGTGGCTACACCTTC
TRBJ2-7 . TRBV10-1 . CASSPDTRSYEQYF TGCGCCAGCAGTCCGGACACGCGCTCCTACGAGCAGTACTTC
TRBJ2-7 . TRBV20-1 . CSARSFVGVSYEQYF TGCAGTGCTAGGTCTTTTGTGGGAGTCTCCTACGAGCAGTACTTC
TRBJ1-5 TRBD1 TRBV20-1 . CSAMDRSGNQPQHF TGCAGTGCGATGGACAGGTCGGGCAATCAGCCCCAGCATTTT
TRBJ1-2 . TRBV20-1 . CSAGNRALSPDYGYTF TGCAGTGCTGGTAACAGGGCACTCTCTCCCGACTATGGCTACACCTTC
TRBJ1-5 . TRBV6-2/TRBV6-3 few CASRRTASNQPQHF TGTGCCAGCAGGAGGACAGCTAGCAATCAGCCCCAGCATTTT
TRBJ1-1 . TRBV7-2 . CASNKRGDEAFF TGTGCCAGCAACAAGAGGGGAGATGAAGCTTTCTTT
TRBJ2-1 TRBD2 TRBV20-1 . CSARGLAYYNEQFF TGCAGTGCGCGGGGACTAGCGTATTACAATGAGCAGTTCTTC
TRBJ1-5 . TRBV20-1 few CSALTYSNQPQHF TGCAGTGCCCTGACTTATAGCAATCAGCCCCAGCATTTT
TRBJ2-5 . TRBV6-1 . CASSHPGGRETQYF TGTGCCAGCAGTCATCCGGGGGGCCGGGAGACCCAGTACTTC
TRBJ2-7 TRBD2 TRBV7-3 . CASSHSGRAYEQYF TGTGCCAGCAGCCATAGCGGGAGGGCCTACGAGCAGTACTTC